This T cell receptor beta chain came from a study of blood T cell repertoires in COVID-19. Study-level information: Samples came from the United States, Italy and Spain, spanning acute and convalescent COVID-19. Nucleic acid was either cDNA or gDNA, and it came from T cells, B-cell-depleted T cells, or PBMCs.

The CDR3 sequence is 16 residues long. Trimming took off 1 base at V and 2 bases at J, with 17 bases between the two ends. Germline-derived CDR1 and CDR2 are SQVTM and ANQGSEA. The assay was immunoSEQ multiplex PCR, and TCRdb's table has in-frame clones only and misses some. This table holds just over 80,000 clones, more than 60% found once. This chain connects TRBV29-1 to TRBJ2-5, with D possibly being TRBD2 (6 bases). Sequenced material: peripheral blood. The sequence derives from an elderly woman with active or convalescent COVID-19. The CDR3 loop is CSVEGARRGRQETQYF. For the CDR3, the DNA is TGCAGCGTTGAAGGGGCTAGGAGGGGTCGACAAGAGACCCAGTACTTC.